Listed below are T cell receptor beta chains from one sample, sequenced in a study of CXCR3-negative and CXCR3-positive naive CD8 T cells. TCRdb reprocessed the 5' RACE reads and stores each CDR3 protein as one record, lacking DNA. Its clone listing holds just over 60,000 distinct CDR3 sequences. Source material: naive CXCR3- CD8+ T cells from blood. The source is a human donor in good health. Some clones in this sample may be carry-over from other donors' samples. The CDR3 runs from the conserved cysteine through the conserved F or W.

j_gene: TRBJ2-5; len: 13; v_gene: TRBV7-3; CDR3aa: CASSLERGETQYF
j_gene: TRBJ2-7; len: 16; v_gene: TRBV28; CDR3aa: CASSFRLAGVLYEQYF
j_gene: TRBJ2-7; len: 14; v_gene: TRBV6-2/TRBV6-3; CDR3aa: CASSPLGRFYEQYF
j_gene: TRBJ2-7; len: 15; v_gene: TRBV4-2; CDR3aa: CASSQDPGTPYEQYF
j_gene: TRBJ1-1; len: 13; v_gene: TRBV14; CDR3aa: CASSQLLSSEAFF
j_gene: TRBJ2-1; len: 12; v_gene: TRBV2; CDR3aa: CASRPGGGQEFF
j_gene: TRBJ2-1; len: 17; v_gene: TRBV20-1; CDR3aa: CSARDIQAPRSYNEQFF
j_gene: TRBJ1-1; len: 14; v_gene: TRBV5-1; CDR3aa: CASSTASGAVEAFF
j_gene: TRBJ2-7; len: 13; v_gene: TRBV6-2/TRBV6-3; CDR3aa: CASSYGGIYEQYF
j_gene: TRBJ1-5; len: 18; v_gene: TRBV19; CDR3aa: CASSPSPGEGLSNQPQHF
j_gene: TRBJ2-2; len: 16; v_gene: TRBV7-8; CDR3aa: CASSPTDRGTVGELFF
j_gene: TRBJ2-7; len: 14; v_gene: TRBV6-1; CDR3aa: CASPRGTGVYEQYF
j_gene: TRBJ2-6; len: 17; v_gene: TRBV5-1; CDR3aa: CASSSLGGETGANVLTF
j_gene: TRBJ2-3; len: 19; v_gene: TRBV5-1; CDR3aa: CASSFGVNDRESPTDTQYF
j_gene: TRBJ2-3; len: 14; v_gene: TRBV6-1; CDR3aa: CASSAGQGADTQYF